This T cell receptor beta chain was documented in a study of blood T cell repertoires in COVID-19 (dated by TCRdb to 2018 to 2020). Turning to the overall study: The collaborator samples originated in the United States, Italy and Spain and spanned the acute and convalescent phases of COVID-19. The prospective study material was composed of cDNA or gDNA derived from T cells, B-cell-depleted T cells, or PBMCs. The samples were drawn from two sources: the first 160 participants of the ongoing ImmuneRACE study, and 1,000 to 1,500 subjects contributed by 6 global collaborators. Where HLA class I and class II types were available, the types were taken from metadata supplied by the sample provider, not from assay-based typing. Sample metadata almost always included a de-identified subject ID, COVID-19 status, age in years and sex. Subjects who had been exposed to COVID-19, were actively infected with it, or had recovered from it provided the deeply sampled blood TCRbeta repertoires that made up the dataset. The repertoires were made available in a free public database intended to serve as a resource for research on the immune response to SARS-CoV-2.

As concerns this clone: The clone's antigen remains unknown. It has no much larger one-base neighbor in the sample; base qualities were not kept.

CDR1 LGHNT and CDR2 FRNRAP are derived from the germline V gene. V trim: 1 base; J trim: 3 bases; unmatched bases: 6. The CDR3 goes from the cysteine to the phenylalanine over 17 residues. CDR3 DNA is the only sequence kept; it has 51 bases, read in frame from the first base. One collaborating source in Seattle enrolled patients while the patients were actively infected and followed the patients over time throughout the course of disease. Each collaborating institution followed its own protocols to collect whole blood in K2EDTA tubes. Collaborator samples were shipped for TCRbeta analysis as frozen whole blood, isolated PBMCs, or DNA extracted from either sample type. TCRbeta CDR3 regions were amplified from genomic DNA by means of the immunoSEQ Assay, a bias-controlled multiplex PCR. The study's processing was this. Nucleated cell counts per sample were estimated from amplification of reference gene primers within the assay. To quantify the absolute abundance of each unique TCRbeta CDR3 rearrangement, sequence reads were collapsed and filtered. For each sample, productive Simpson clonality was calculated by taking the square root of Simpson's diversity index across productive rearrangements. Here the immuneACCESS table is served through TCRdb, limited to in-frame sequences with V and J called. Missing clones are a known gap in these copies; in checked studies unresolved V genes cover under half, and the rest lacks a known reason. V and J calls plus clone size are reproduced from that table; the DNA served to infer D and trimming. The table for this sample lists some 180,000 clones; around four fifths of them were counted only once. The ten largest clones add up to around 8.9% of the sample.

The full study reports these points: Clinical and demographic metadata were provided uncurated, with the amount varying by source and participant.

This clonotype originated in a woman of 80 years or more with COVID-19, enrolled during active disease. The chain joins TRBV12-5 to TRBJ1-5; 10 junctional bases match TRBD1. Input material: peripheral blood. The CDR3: CASGLDRGQGFNQPQHF. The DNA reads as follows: TGTGCTAGTGGTTTGGACCGGGGACAGGGGTTCAATCAGCCCCAGCATTTT.